The entry below gives a single T cell receptor beta chain sequence along with its context. Antigen: not known. This record belongs to a study of cytomegalovirus exposure and HLA in healthy donors. Findings and caveats of the study: Available immune exposure information covered CMV serostatus only. Generally TCR sequences proved uncommon, though certain public TCRs appeared in numerous donors.

Donors counted as nominally healthy when sampled, yet unrecorded immune exposures were likely. The CDR3 consists of 16 residues. Germline values: CDR1 LNHDA, CDR2 SQIVND (reference sequence). The junction had 8 bases not matched to a gene; V was cut back by 3 bases and J by 2 bases. The primer mix had 60 Vbeta and 13 Jbeta primers. Sequencing used immunoSEQ multiplex PCR; TCRdb keeps in-frame clones, though not all of them. The profile covers under 200,000 clones, with around 82% appearing a single time and around 1% taken by the ten largest. The chain recombines TRBV19 with TRBJ1-1; TRBD1 matches at 8 bases. Specimen: PBMCs. The sequence was obtained from a man aged 25-45 years in good health and CMV-seronegative. The chain's CDR3 is CASSILSGQGNTEAFF. The CDR3 bases are TGTGCCAGTAGTATCCTAAGTGGACAGGGAAACACTGAAGCTTTCTTT.